The clone carrying this TCR beta chain appeared many times. Antigen unknown. The sample is drawn from a study of Graves' ophthalmopathy and Graves' hyperthyroidism. At the level of the study: Peripheral blood sampling preceded any treatment and occurred at initial diagnosis. Regarding the study as a whole: The model achieved 70.59% sensitivity and roughly 79% specificity for ophthalmopathy progression. Most expanded clonotypes in thyroid above 0.001 frequency also showed up in blood.

Germline V gene data show CDR1 as KGHDR and CDR2 as SFDVKD. The CDR3 has 15 amino acids. The V segment lost 12 bases and the J segment 4 bases; nucleotides outside the gene matches: 8. Pregnant or lactating patients and those with other autoimmune diseases or uncontrolled infections were excluded. The study amplified TCR beta CDR3 regions using RNA transcripts. An initial RT-PCR round employing HTBI primers preceded a second-round multiplex PCR. TCRdb re-derived calls from the multiplex PCR reads in MiXCR, one entry per CDR3 protein. Among 650,000 to 900,000 distinct CDR3 sequences listed, 35% to 50% were seen once.

The chain joins TRBV24-1 to TRBJ2-2, with TRBD1 matching over 12 bases. Sequencing was done on a sample of peripheral blood. The TCR was taken from an adult man with Graves' ophthalmopathy. The CDR3 region is CAASGTGGRTGELFF. Here the CDR3 DNA reads TGTGCCGCATCCGGGACAGGGGGCCGCACCGGGGAGCTGTTTTTT.